Below are 28 T cell receptor beta chains sequenced from a single sample in a study of CD8 T cells in Susac syndrome. Reverse transcription of about 0.5 to 1 ug RNA was carried out with random hexamers. TCRdb re-analysed the immunoSEQ multiplex PCR reads in MiXCR, keeping a single row per CDR3 protein. The repertoire holds 150,000 to 180,000 distinct CDR3 sequences, with 90% to 95% as singletons. Sequencing was carried out using CD4+ T cells from PBMCs. The receptors come from a human donor with Susac syndrome.

The V and J genes are TRBV9 and TRBJ2-7; no definite D call. The CDR3 loop spans 14 amino acids. V was pared by 6 bases and J by 0 bases, with 13 bases between. The germline CDR1 and CDR2 sequences are SGDLS and YYNGEE. CDR3 sequence (DNA): TGTGCCAGCACCTATGGGGATGCCTCCTACGAGCAGTACTTC. Its protein product is CASTYGDASYEQYF.

The V gene is TRBV29-1, the J gene TRBJ1-1; 9 nucleotides line up with TRBD1. The germline gives CDR1 SQVTM, CDR2 ANQGSEA. CDR3 length: 16 amino acids. Germline trimming cut 5 bases from V and 3 bases from J; bases unmatched to any gene: 13. The CDR3 DNA reads as TGCAGCGTTCCCGGGACAGGGATAAGGGGTGACACTGAAGCTTTCTTT. Its protein product is CSVPGTGIRGDTEAFF.

The rearrangement joins TRBV9 to TRBJ2-6; TRBD2 matches 7 bases. The V gene's germline CDR1 is SGDLS and CDR2 YYNGEE. The CDR3 spans 17 residues. With 3 bases clipped from V and 3 bases from J, the junction kept 9 bases outside the gene matches. Here the CDR3 DNA reads TGTGCCAGCAGCGGCAGGGAGGGTTTGGTTGGGGCCAACGTCCTGACTTTC. It translates to CASSGREGLVGANVLTF.

The chain joins TRBV20-1 to TRBJ2-1, with TRBD2 matching over 8 bases. The CDR3 is 11 amino acids. The ends lost 7 bases at V and 8 bases at J; junction bases unmatched: 4. CDR1 DFQATT and CDR2 SNEGSKA come from the germline V gene (reference sequence). The CDR3 reads CSGAGGYEQFF. The CDR3 DNA follows: TGCAGTGGGGCGGGGGGATATGAGCAGTTCTTC.

The chain couples TRBV19 to TRBJ2-5; no clear D. Per germline, CDR1 LNHDA and CDR2 SQIVND (reference sequence). This CDR3 has 13 amino acids. V was cut by 3 bases and J by 1 base, with 6 bases left in between. The CDR3 sequence: CASSMPTQETQYF. For the CDR3, the DNA is TGTGCCAGTAGTATGCCCACCCAAGAGACCCAGTACTTC.

V gene TRBV5-6 combines with J gene TRBJ2-4; D possibly corresponds to TRBD2 (6 bases). Germline lookup yields CDR1 SGHDT and CDR2 YYEEEE. The length of the CDR3 is 15 residues. V dropped 4 bases and J dropped 6 bases, with 17 bases sitting between them. The CDR3 DNA is TGTGCCAGCAGCCCTCCCGGGACCGGGGGAAACATTCAGTACTTC. Translating it yields CASSPPGTGGNIQYF.

The V and J genes are TRBV27 and TRBJ2-1; 8 bases map to TRBD2. V lost 7 bases, J lost 5 bases, and 7 bases stayed unmatched. This CDR3 spans 14 amino acids. The germline V gene has CDR1 MNHEY and CDR2 SMNVEV (reference sequence). DNA for the CDR3: TGTGCCAGCAAACGGGGGGGCAACCACAATGAGCAGTTCTTC. Its protein product is CASKRGGNHNEQFF.

In this sample, this clonotype turned up once. The rearrangement uses TRBV29-1 and TRBJ2-7, with 8 nucleotides matching TRBD1. Trimming cost V 3 bases and J 2 bases; bases outside gene matches: 6. This CDR3 spans 14 amino acids. Germline CDR1 reads SQVTM; CDR2 reads ANQGSEA. CDR3 amino acids: CSVERTGSPYEQYF. The CDR3 DNA is TGCAGCGTTGAGCGGACAGGGTCTCCCTACGAGCAGTACTTC.

The chain carries TRBV29-1 and TRBJ1-2; D uncertain. V gave up 5 bases and J gave up 4 bases, with 17 bases separating them. This CDR3 has 14 amino acids. Germline V gene data show CDR1 as SQVTM and CDR2 as ANQGSEA. CDR3 in DNA: TGCAGCGTTAGAGCGGACGGGAGTTTCTATGGCTACACCTTC. Encoded protein: CSVRADGSFYGYTF.

As to this clonotype: The junction does not match germline at one end; this may be a read error. V is TRBV6-2 or TRBV6-3 and J is TRBJ1-2; D unclear. CDR1 is MNHEY, CDR2 SVGEGT, per germline. The CDR3 loop spans 12 amino acids. The CDR3 loop is CASSYSSKMRSF. CDR3 DNA: TGTGCCAGCAGTTACTCGTCTAAGATGAGGAGCTTC.

This clonotype was detected a few times. The rearrangement links TRBV13 to TRBJ1-2, with TRBD1 identical over 9 bases. The CDR3 totals 13 residues. Germline-derived CDR1 and CDR2 are PRHDT and FYEKMQ (reference sequence). Trimming removed 5 bases from V and 2 bases from J; junction bases left unmatched: 0. The CDR3 nucleotides read TGTGCCAGCAGCGGACAGGGGAACTATGGCTACACCTTC. This translates into CASSGQGNYGYTF.

The chain recombines TRBV6-5 with TRBJ2-2; 10 bases fit TRBD1. Germline CDR1 is MNHEY and CDR2 is SVGAGI. Unmatched junction bases numbered 9, after V lost 8 bases and J lost 6 bases. The CDR3 covers 15 residues. This CDR3 is CASEGRQGASGELFF. As DNA, the CDR3 is TGTGCCAGCGAAGGGCGACAGGGGGCCTCCGGGGAGCTGTTTTTT.

The chain joins TRBV25-1 to TRBJ1-2; the D is unclear. V was shortened by 10 bases and J by 3 bases, with 18 bases between the two germline ends. Germline values: CDR1 MGHDK, CDR2 SYGVNS. The CDR3 consists of 14 residues. The CDR3 spells CATAGRSLHYGYTF. The CDR3 DNA sequence: TGTGCCACCGCGGGGAGGTCACTTCACTATGGCTACACCTTC.

The rearrangement joins TRBV11-1 to TRBJ2-2; D is undetermined. Germline V gene data show CDR1 as SGHAT and CDR2 as FQDESV (reference sequence). The germline V and J ends were trimmed by 10 bases and 3 bases, with 12 bases remaining between them. The CDR3 extends over 13 amino acids. The CDR3 sequence: CATWKDYTGELFF. Written as DNA, the CDR3 is TGTGCCACCTGGAAGGATTACACCGGGGAGCTGTTTTTT. The full variable domain, its missing parts supplied by reference TRBV11-1 and TRBJ2-2, is EAEVAQSPRYKITEKSQAVAFWCDPISGHATLYWYRQILGQGPELLVQFQDESVVDDSQLPKDRFSAERLKGVDSTLKIQPAELGDSAMYLCATWKDYTGELFFGEGSRLTVL.

The rearrangement uses TRBV2 and TRBJ2-5, with D maybe TRBD2 (7 bases). This CDR3 comprises 16 residues. Germline assignment: CDR1 SNHLY and CDR2 FYNNEI. V dropped 6 bases and J dropped 1 base, with 18 bases sitting between them. Here the CDR3 DNA reads TGTGCCAGCAGACTGGGGGGGGCTGCCCTCCAAGAGACCCAGTACTTC. Amino acid sequence: CASRLGGAALQETQYF. The full variable domain, rest sourced from reference TRBV2 and TRBJ2-5, is EPEVTQTPSHQVTQMGQEVILRCVPISNHLYFYWYRQILGQKVEFLVSFYNNEISEKSEIFDDQFSVERPDGSNFTLKIRSTKLEDSAMYFCASRLGGAALQETQYFGPGTRLLVL.

The chain has TRBV2 and TRBJ1-1; no definite D call. The germline CDR1 and CDR2 sequences are SNHLY and FYNNEI. V was pared by 3 bases and J by 4 bases, with 12 bases between. The CDR3 extends over 14 amino acids. This CDR3 is CASSEAGRGTEAFF. The DNA of the CDR3 is TGTGCCAGCAGTGAGGCTGGGAGAGGCACTGAAGCTTTCTTT.

The J gene is TRBJ1-1, the V gene TRBV7-9; D remains unclear. The germline gives CDR1 SEHNR, CDR2 FQNEAQ (reference sequence). Trimming took 3 bases from V and 7 from J, leaving 12 bases between them. The CDR3 spans 13 residues. The CDR3 sequence: CASSLVREGEAFF. CDR3 sequence (DNA): TGTGCCAGCAGCTTGGTCCGGGAAGGTGAAGCTTTCTTT.

CDR3 nucleotide sequence: TGTGCCAGCTCAGAGATCTCTGGGGCCAACGTCCTGACTTTC. Translation gives CASSEISGANVLTF. The V gene is TRBV18, the J gene TRBJ2-6; D is uncertain. Trimming left V 5 bases short and J 0 bases short, with 5 bases between. CDR1 is KGHSH, CDR2 LQKENI, per germline. The CDR3 runs 14 residues.

The J gene is TRBJ2-2, the V gene TRBV20-1, with no clear D. Germline CDR1 and CDR2: DFQATT and SNEGSKA (reference sequence). The CDR3 is 12 residues long. Trimming took off 3 bases at V and 3 bases at J, with 5 bases between the two ends. CDR3 coding DNA: TGCAGTGCTAGTGCCGACACCGGGGAGCTGTTTTTT. As protein: CSASADTGELFF.

This chain joins TRBV20-1 and TRBJ1-3; the D is unclear. This CDR3 has 13 amino acids. Trimming stripped 4 bases from V and 0 bases from J, with 7 bases between. The germline V gene encodes CDR1 DFQATT and CDR2 SNEGSKA (reference sequence). This CDR3 reads CSAIVSSGNTIYF. For the CDR3, the DNA is TGCAGTGCTATTGTCAGCTCTGGAAACACCATATATTTT.

V usage is TRBV19 and J usage is TRBJ2-1; D is unresolved. V lost 6 bases, J lost 8 bases, and 17 bases lay in between. The CDR3 has 14 residues. Germline lookup yields CDR1 LNHDA and CDR2 SQIVND (reference sequence). The CDR3, as DNA: TGTGCCAGTAGCCCTGCCAACGGAGCTTATGAGCAGTTCTTC. Its translation is CASSPANGAYEQFF.

V gene TRBV20-1 combines with J gene TRBJ2-1; 16 bases map to TRBD2. CDR1 and CDR2 from the germline V gene are DFQATT and SNEGSKA (reference sequence). The CDR3 extends over 16 amino acids. J lost 4 bases, V lost 6 bases, and 6 bases had no gene match. The CDR3 is CSAQGLAGGRYNEQFF. The CDR3 DNA is TGCAGTGCACAGGGACTAGCGGGGGGGCGTTACAATGAGCAGTTCTTC.

This clonotype was recorded once. This chain joins TRBV3-1 and TRBJ1-1; D gene uncertain. The length of the CDR3 is 15 residues. Trimming shortened V by 3 bases and J by 1 base, and 12 bases separated the two germline ends. Looked up from germline, CDR1 is LGHDT and CDR2 is YNNKEL (reference sequence). The CDR3 sequence is CASSHRLSSNTEAFF. As DNA, the CDR3 is TGTGCCAGCAGCCACCGACTGAGTTCGAACACTGAAGCTTTCTTT.

V is TRBV20-1 and J is TRBJ2-5; TRBD1 agrees at 8 bases. The CDR3 is made up of 13 amino acids. V trimming: 6 bases; J trimming: 5 bases; junction bases outside the gene matches: 8. The germline gives CDR1 DFQATT, CDR2 SNEGSKA (reference sequence). CDR3 amino acids: CSAGQGAGETQYF. Written as DNA, the CDR3 is TGCAGTGCGGGGCAGGGGGCTGGTGAGACCCAGTACTTC.

This clonotype showed up just once. The gene calls are TRBV7-7 and TRBJ2-1; a weak D match, TRBD1 (6 bases). This CDR3 contains 14 residues. Germline CDR1 reads SSHAT; CDR2 reads FNYEAQ (reference sequence). Trimming removed 5 bases at V and 8 bases at J, with 16 bases between. The CDR3 spells CASSPPGRGDEQFF. CDR3 DNA sequence: TGTGCCAGCAGCCCCCCCGGCAGGGGCGATGAGCAGTTCTTC.

CDR3 bases: TGCAGCGCACAGGGACAGGGAAACACTGAAGCTTTCTTT. As protein: CSAQGQGNTEAFF. The V gene is TRBV29-1, the J gene TRBJ1-1, with TRBD1 matching over 9 bases. Germline V gives CDR1 SQVTM, CDR2 ANQGSEA. The CDR3 loop spans 13 amino acids. The ends lost 7 bases at V and 2 bases at J; junction bases unmatched: 5.

V usage is TRBV15 and J usage is TRBJ2-5; no clear D. V lost 0 bases and J lost 5, with 7 bases in between. Per the germline V gene, CDR1 is LNHNV and CDR2 is YYDKDF (reference sequence). The CDR3 runs to 13 residues. The DNA for the CDR3 is TGTGCCACCAGCAGAGATCCCCGGGAGACCCAGTACTTC. Encoded protein: CATSRDPRETQYF.

This clonotype showed up just once. The chain joins TRBV5-4 to TRBJ2-1; weak D call: TRBD2 (5 bases). This CDR3 is built from 18 residues. Germline lookup yields CDR1 SGHNT and CDR2 YYREEE (reference sequence). V was cut by 1 base and J by 1 base, with 18 bases left in between. The CDR3 DNA is TGTGCCAGCAGCTTGAGAGGTTTAGGGAGCTCTTCCTACAATGAGCAGTTCTTC. It translates to CASSLRGLGSSSYNEQFF.